The entry below describes one T cell receptor (beta chain). The antigen this receptor binds is unknown. No much larger clonotype is one base removed from it; base qualities were not supplied. These data originate in a study of Ad26.COV2.S vaccination and SARS-CoV-2 variants (dated by TCRdb to the early 2020s). For the study in its entirety: Donors in the vaccine arm were drawn from COV1001, a multicentre, randomized, double-blind, placebo-controlled phase I-IIa trial testing Ad26.COV2.S in healthy adults. Participants in the trial were split at random into five groups of five each, receiving low-dose or high-dose Ad26.COV2.S once or twice, or else placebo on both occasions. Throughout the experiments and outcome assessment, investigators stayed blinded to trial group allocation. Dosing of Ad26.COV2.S was intramuscular, at either 5x10^10 or 1x10^11 viral particles, delivered as one shot or as two shots spaced 56 days apart. TCRbeta repertoire sequencing was used to assess the specificity and breadth of SARS-CoV-2-reactive T cell receptors after Ad26.COV2.S vaccination. The TCR-sequenced set comprised approximately 32 samples: 19 Ad26.COV2.S vaccine recipients, 5 placebo recipients and 8 SARS-CoV-2 convalescent individuals.

As encoded in the germline V gene, CDR1 is SGDLS while CDR2 is YYNGEE. V ends up 3 bases short and J 9 bases short, with an unmatched junction base count of 12. From the cysteine up to the phenylalanine, the CDR3 has a length of 16 residues. Just the 48-base CDR3 DNA is kept, in frame starting at base 1. What the research found in general, with its limitations: Non-spike TCR breadth was comparable between vaccine and placebo recipients, consistent with the vaccine containing only spike. After vaccination, spike-specific CD8+ and CD4+ T cell responses were reported to show substantial breadth. According to the authors, total T cell responses may have been underestimated by the TCR breadth and depth analyses. Higher spike-specific TCR breadth was observed in Ad26.COV2.S recipients than in placebo recipients (P = 0.0014). Comparing responses between vaccine doses or regimens was not something the study was powered to do.

The immunoSEQ Assay was used to sequence TCRbeta CDR3 regions. After extraction, genomic DNA underwent amplification by bias-controlled multiplex PCR, followed by high-throughput sequencing. On the authors' methods: Collapsing and filtering of sequences were performed to quantify the absolute abundance of each unique TCRbeta CDR3 region. Usable DNA was measured by amplifying reference genes present in all nucleated cells, and TCRbeta template counts were normalized to that usable DNA to estimate T cell fraction. Repertoire TCRs were annotated as SARS-CoV-2-specific by exact matching of V gene, CDR3 amino acid sequence and J gene to a known reactive TCR set. MIRA supplied the reference SARS-CoV-2 TCR set, which was filtered for enrichment in COVID-19-positive ImmuneCODE repertoires so that public or cross-reactive TCRs were removed. Using the MIRA antigens, annotated TCRs were further analysed by specific ORF or by position within an ORF. Depth was the summed frequency of annotated unique rearrangements, while breadth was defined as annotated unique rearrangements over total unique productive rearrangements. Group comparisons of TCR breadth used two-sided Wilcoxon rank-sum tests. TCRdb limited this immuneACCESS table to in-frame rearrangements with V and J called. A share of clones is missing; checked studies link under half to unresolved V genes, and the rest is unexplained. V and J calls and clone size are given by that table; D and trimming were obtained from the DNA. Across this sample there are 360,000 or so clones, with 70% to 90% seen only once. The top ten clones comprise approximately 1.9% of the sample.

Interpreted using the paper, the treatment or condition label stands for: 15 to 20 received Ad26.COV2.S at low or high dose, single or two shots; about five received placebo; per-sample allocation not given. Repertoires of vaccine and placebo recipients were sequenced from samples taken on day 63 after the first injection. Cohort 1b enrolled fewer than 30 adults aged 18-55 years at a single site in Boston, USA, between 29 July and 7 August 2020. Ad26.COV2.S consisted of a replication-incompetent adenovirus type 26 vector by which a prefusion-stabilized SARS-CoV-2 spike protein from the original Wuhan strain was expressed.

Sample: peripheral blood, taken in a trial of Ad26.COV2.S vaccine versus placebo. The source of this sequence is a person aged 18-60 years who received the Ad26.COV2.S COVID-19 vaccine or a placebo. Here the chain combines TRBV9 and TRBJ2-1, with 10 bases matching TRBD1. The CDR3 reads CASSARPGQGSGEQFF. The sequenced DNA: TGTGCCAGCAGCGCCAGACCGGGACAGGGGTCAGGTGAGCAGTTCTTC.